This entry features one T cell receptor (beta chain) sequence. Its cognate antigen is unknown. The CDR3 loop spans 19 amino acids. V lost 2 bases and J lost 0; bases outside the gene matches: 6. Germline V CDR1 and CDR2: MNHEY, SMNVEV (reference sequence). PCR employed 60 Vbeta and 13 Jbeta primers. The table came from immunoSEQ multiplex PCR; TCRdb's copy has only in-frame clones and leaves some out. The sample holds approximately 51,000 clones; roughly 76% are singletons and the top ten take roughly 6.3%. These data come from a study of cytomegalovirus exposure and HLA in healthy donors. Study-wide results and caveats: As confirmed in vitro, a few CMV-associated chains were specific for CMV antigens.

The chain has TRBV27 and TRBJ1-6; TRBD1 aligns across 11 bases. Sequenced input: PBMCs. The receptor was derived from a man between 25 and 39 years old in good health and CMV-seronegative. The CDR3 loop reads CASSLAAGTGGSYNSPLHF. CDR3 sequence (DNA): TGTGCCAGCAGTTTAGCAGCCGGGACAGGGGGCTCCTATAATTCACCCCTCCACTTT.